Here is one TCR beta chain with its context. This record comes from a study of T cells in Graves' hyperthyroidism and ophthalmopathy. The wider study: Peripheral blood was obtained at initial diagnosis, preceding any treatment.

Amplified TCR beta CDR3 regions derived from RNA transcripts. HTBI primers were the set used in a first-round RT-PCR of the TCR CDR3. TCRdb itself ran the multiplex PCR reads through MiXCR, one entry per CDR3 protein. There are about 520,000 distinct CDR3 sequences in the sample; less than 25% occur only once, and approximately 11% lies in the top ten. Clinical symptoms, serum thyroxine, TRAb, thyroid ultrasound and orbital computed tomography established diagnosis. The PBMCs had their origin in 7.5 to 10 ml of fresh peripheral blood. The germline V gene encodes CDR1 LNHDA and CDR2 SQIVND (reference sequence). This CDR3 is built from 14 residues. Trimming took off 6 bases at V and 3 bases at J, with 15 bases between the two ends.

The chain links TRBV19 to TRBJ2-7, with D possibly TRBD2 on 6 matching bases. The clonotype comes from a woman aged 25 to 39 with Graves' ophthalmopathy. Source material: blood. The CDR3 loop is CASSPGLYLYEQYF. DNA of the CDR3: TGTGCCAGTAGCCCGGGACTCTACCTCTACGAGCAGTACTTC. Combining the CDR3 with reference TRBV19 and TRBJ2-7 gives the whole variable domain DGGITQSPKYLFRKEGQNVTLSCEQNLNHDAMYWYRQDPGQGLRLIYYSQIVNDFQKGDIAEGYSVSREKKESFPLTVTSAQKNPTAFYLCASSPGLYLYEQYFGPGTRLTVT.